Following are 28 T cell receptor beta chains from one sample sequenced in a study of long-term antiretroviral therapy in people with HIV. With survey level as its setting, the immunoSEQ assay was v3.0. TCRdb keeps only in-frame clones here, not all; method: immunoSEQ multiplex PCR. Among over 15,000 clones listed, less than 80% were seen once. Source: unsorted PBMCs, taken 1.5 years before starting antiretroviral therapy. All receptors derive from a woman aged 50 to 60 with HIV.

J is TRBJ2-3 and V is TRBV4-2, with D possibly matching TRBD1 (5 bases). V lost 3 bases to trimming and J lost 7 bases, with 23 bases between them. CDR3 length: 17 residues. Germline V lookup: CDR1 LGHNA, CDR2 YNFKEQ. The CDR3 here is CASSQGKTADMRNTQYF. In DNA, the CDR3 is TGTGCCAGCAGCCAGGGGAAGACAGCAGATATGAGAAATACGCAGTATTTT.

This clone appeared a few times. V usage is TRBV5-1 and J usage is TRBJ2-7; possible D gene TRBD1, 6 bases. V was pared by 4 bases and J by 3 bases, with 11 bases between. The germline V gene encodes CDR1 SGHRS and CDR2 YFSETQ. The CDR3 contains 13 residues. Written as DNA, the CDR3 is TGCGCCAGCAGCATAGGACAGTTCTACGAGCAGTACGTC. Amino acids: CASSIGQFYEQYV.

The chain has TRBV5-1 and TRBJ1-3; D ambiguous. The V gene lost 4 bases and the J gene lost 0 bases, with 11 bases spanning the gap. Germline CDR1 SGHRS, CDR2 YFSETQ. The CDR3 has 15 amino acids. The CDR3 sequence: CASSEGLFSGNTIYF. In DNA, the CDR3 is TGCGCCAGCAGCGAAGGACTTTTCTCTGGAAACACCATATATTTT. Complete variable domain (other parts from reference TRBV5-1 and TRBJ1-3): KAGVTQTPRYLIKTRGQQVTLSCSPISGHRSVSWYQQTPGQGLQFLFEYFSETQRNKGNFPGRFSGRQFSNSRSEMNVSTLELGDSALYLCASSEGLFSGNTIYFGEGSWLTVV.

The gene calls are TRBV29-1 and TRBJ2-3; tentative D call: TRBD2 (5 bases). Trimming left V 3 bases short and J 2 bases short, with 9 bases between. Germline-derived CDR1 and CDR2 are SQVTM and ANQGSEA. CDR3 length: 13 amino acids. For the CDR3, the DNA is TGCAGCGTTGACGGGATTTCCACAGATACGCAGTATTTT. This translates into CSVDGISTDTQYF.

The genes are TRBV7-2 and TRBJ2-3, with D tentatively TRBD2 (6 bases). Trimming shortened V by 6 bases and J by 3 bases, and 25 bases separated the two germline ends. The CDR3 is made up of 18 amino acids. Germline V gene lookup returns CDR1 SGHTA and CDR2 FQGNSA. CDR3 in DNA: TGTGCCAGCAGTCGGACCGGACCTACTAGCAGGGTGACAGATACGCAGTATTTT. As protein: CASSRTGPTSRVTDTQYF.

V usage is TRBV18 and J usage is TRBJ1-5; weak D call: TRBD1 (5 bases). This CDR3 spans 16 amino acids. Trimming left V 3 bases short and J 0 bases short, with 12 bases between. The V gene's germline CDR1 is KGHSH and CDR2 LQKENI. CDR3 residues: CASSPDRPDSNQPQHF. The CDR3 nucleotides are TGTGCCAGCTCACCTGACAGACCGGATAGCAATCAGCCCCAGCATTTT.

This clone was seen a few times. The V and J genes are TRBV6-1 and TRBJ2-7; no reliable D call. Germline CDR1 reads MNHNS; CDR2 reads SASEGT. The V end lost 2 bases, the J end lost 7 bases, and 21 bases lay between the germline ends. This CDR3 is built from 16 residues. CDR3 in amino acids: CASSENRPPLLGEQYV. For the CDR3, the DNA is TGTGCCAGCAGTGAAAATCGGCCTCCCCTCCTCGGGGAGCAGTACGTC.

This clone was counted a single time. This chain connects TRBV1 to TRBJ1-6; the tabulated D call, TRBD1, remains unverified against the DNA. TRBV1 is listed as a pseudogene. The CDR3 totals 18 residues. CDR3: CTSSQGHRAAYGNSPLHF. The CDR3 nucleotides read TGCACCAGCAGCCAGGGACACAGGGCCGCATATGGGAATTCACCCCTCCACTTT.

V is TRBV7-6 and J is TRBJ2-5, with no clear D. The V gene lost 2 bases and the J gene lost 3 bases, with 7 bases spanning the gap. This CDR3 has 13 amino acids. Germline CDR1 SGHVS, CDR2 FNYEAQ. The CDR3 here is CASSLIREETQYF. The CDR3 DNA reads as TGTGCCAGCAGCTTAATACGGGAAGAGACCCAGTACTTC.

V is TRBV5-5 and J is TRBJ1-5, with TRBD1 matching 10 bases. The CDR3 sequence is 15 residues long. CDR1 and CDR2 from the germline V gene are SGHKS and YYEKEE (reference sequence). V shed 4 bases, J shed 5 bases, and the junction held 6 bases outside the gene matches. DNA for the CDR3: TGTGCCAGCAGCCAGGGGACAGGGGTATATCAGCCCCAGCATTTT. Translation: CASSQGTGVYQPQHF.

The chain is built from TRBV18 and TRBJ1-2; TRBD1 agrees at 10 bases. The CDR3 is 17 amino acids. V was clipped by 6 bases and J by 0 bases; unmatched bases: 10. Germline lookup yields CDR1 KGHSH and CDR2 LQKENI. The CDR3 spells CASSRGTGDTTNYGYTF. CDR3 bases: TGTGCCAGCTCCCGGGGGACAGGGGATACCACTAACTATGGCTACACCTTC.

The CDR3, as DNA: TGCAGCGTTGATGTAGGGGCAGGGGGCGCTGGGGCCAACGTCCTGACTTTC. Residues: CSVDVGAGGAGANVLTF. The chain carries TRBV29-1 and TRBJ2-6, with 8 positions matching TRBD1. Germline loops: CDR1 SQVTM, CDR2 ANQGSEA. V shed 3 bases and J 2 bases; nucleotides not matched to a gene: 9. The CDR3 is made up of 17 amino acids. Supplemented by reference TRBV29-1 and TRBJ2-6, the full variable domain reads SAVISQKPSRDICQRGTSLTIQCQVDSQVTMMFWYRQQPGQSLTLIATANQGSEATYESGFVIDKFPISRPNLTFSTLTVSNMSPEDSSIYLCSVDVGAGGAGANVLTFGAGSRLTVL.

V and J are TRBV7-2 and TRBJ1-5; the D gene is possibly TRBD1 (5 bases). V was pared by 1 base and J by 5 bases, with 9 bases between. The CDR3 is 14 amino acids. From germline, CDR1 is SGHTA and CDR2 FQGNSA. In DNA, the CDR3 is TGTGCCAGCAGCTTAGGCAGGGTAGATCAGCCCCAGCATTTT. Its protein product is CASSLGRVDQPQHF. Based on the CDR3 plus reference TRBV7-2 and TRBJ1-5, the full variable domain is GAGVSQSPSNKVTEKGKDVELRCDPISGHTALYWYRQSLGQGLEFLIYFQGNSAPDKSGLPSDRFSAERTGGSVSTLTIQRTQQEDSAVYLCASSLGRVDQPQHFGDGTRLSIL.

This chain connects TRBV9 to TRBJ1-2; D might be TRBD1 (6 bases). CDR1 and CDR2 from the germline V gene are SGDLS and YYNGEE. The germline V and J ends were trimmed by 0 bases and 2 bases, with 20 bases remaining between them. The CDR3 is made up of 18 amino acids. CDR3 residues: CASSVDMGAGSLNYGYTF. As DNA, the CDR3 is TGTGCCAGCAGCGTAGACATGGGGGCAGGGAGCCTAAACTATGGCTACACCTTC. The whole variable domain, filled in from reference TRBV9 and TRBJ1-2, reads DSGVTQTPKHLITATGQRVTLRCSPRSGDLSVYWYQQSLDQGLQFLIQYYNGEERAKGNILERFSAQQFPDLHSELNLSSLELGDSALYFCASSVDMGAGSLNYGYTFGSGTRLTVV.

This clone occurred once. The CDR3 loop is CAISETGYEQYF. CDR3 bases: TGTGCCATCAGCGAGACAGGCTACGAGCAGTACTTC. The chain joins TRBV10-3 to TRBJ2-7; weak D call: TRBD1 (6 bases). The CDR3 sequence is 12 residues long. Germline V gene data show CDR1 as ENHRY and CDR2 as SYGVKD. Trimming pared 6 bases from V and 3 bases from J, leaving 9 bases between.

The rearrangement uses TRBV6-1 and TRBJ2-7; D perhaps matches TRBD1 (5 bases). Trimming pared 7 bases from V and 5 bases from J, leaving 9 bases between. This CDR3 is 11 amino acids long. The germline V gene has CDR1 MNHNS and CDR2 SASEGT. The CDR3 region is CASTGLHEQYV. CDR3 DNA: TGTGCCAGCACAGGGCTCCACGAGCAGTACGTC.

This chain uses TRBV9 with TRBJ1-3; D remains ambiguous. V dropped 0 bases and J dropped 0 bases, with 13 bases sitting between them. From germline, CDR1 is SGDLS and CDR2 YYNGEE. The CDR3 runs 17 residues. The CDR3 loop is CASSVERTGNSGNTIYF. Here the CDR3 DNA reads TGTGCCAGCAGCGTAGAGCGGACGGGAAACTCTGGAAACACCATATATTTT. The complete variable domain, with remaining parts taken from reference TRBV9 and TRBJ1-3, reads DSGVTQTPKHLITATGQRVTLRCSPRSGDLSVYWYQQSLDQGLQFLIQYYNGEERAKGNILERFSAQQFPDLHSELNLSSLELGDSALYFCASSVERTGNSGNTIYFGEGSWLTVV.

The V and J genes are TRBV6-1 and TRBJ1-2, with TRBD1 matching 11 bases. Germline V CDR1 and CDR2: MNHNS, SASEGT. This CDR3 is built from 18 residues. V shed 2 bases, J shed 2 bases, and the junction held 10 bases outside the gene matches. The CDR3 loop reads CASSEFAWGTGGNYGYTF. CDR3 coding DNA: TGTGCCAGCAGTGAATTCGCGTGGGGGACAGGGGGAAACTATGGCTACACCTTC.

The CDR3 reads CASSVGGTGRGYTF. In nucleotides, the CDR3 is TGTGCCAGCAGCGTAGGGGGGACAGGGAGGGGCTACACCTTC. This chain connects TRBV9 to TRBJ1-2; TRBD1 matches at 9 bases. Germline V lookup: CDR1 SGDLS, CDR2 YYNGEE. CDR3 size: 14 residues. V lost 0 bases to trimming and J lost 8 bases; unmatched junction nucleotides: 5.

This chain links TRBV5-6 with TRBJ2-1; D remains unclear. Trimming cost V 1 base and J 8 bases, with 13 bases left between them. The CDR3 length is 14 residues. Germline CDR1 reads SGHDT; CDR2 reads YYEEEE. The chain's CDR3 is CASSLFGAMDEQFF. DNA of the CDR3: TGTGCCAGCAGCTTGTTCGGTGCGATGGATGAGCAGTTCTTC.

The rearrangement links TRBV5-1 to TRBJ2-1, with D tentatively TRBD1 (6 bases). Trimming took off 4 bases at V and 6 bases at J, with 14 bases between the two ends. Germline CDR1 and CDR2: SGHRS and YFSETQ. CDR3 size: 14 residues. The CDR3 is CASSLGDRFNEQFF. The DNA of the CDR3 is TGCGCCAGCAGCCTAGGTGACAGGTTCAATGAGCAGTTCTTC.

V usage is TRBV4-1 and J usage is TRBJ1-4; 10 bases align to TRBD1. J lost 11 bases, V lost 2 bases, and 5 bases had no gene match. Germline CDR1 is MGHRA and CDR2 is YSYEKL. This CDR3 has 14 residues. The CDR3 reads CASSQPGTGDKLFF. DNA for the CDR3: TGCGCCAGCAGCCAACCCGGGACAGGGGATAAACTGTTTTTT.

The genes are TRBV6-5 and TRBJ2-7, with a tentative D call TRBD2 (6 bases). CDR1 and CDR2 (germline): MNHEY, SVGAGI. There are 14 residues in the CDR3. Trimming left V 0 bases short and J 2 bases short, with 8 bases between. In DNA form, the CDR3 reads TGTGCCAGCAGTTACTCGGGGGGTCCCTACGAGCAGTACTTC. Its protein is CASSYSGGPYEQYF.

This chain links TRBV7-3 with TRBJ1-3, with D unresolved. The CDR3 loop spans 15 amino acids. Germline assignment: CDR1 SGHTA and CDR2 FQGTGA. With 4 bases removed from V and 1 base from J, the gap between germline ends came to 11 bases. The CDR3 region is CASSSNSGSGNTIYF. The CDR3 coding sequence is TGTGCCAGCAGCTCGAACTCTGGTTCTGGAAACACCATATATTTT.

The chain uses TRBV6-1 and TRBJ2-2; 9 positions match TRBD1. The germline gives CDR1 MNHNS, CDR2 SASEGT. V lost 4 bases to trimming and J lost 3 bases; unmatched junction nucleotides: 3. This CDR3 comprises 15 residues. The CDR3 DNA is TGTGCCAGCAGTGGACAGGGGGTTTACACCGGGGAGCTGTTTTTT. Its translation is CASSGQGVYTGELFF.

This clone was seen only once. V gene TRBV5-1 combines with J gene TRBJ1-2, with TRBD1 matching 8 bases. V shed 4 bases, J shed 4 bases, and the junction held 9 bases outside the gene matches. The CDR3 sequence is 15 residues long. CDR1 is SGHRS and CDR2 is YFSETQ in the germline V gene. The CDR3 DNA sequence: TGCGCCAGCAGCGATAGACAGGGGCCCTCCTATGGCTACACCTTC. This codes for CASSDRQGPSYGYTF.

CDR3: CASSQKQASNQPQHF. The CDR3 DNA sequence: TGTGCCAGCAGCCAAAAACAGGCGAGCAATCAGCCCCAGCATTTT. J is TRBJ1-5 and V is TRBV5-5; D perhaps matches TRBD1 (5 bases). V was shortened by 4 bases and J by 1 base, with 12 bases between the two germline ends. Germline CDR1 SGHKS, CDR2 YYEKEE (reference sequence). There are 15 residues in the CDR3.

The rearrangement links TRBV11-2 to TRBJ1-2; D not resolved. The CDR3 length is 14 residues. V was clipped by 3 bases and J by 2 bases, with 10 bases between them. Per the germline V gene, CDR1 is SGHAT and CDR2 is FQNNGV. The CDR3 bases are TGTGCCAGCAGCTTGGACCGGAGCAACTATGGCTACACCTTC. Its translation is CASSLDRSNYGYTF.